The 2 T cell receptor beta chains in this list originate from one sample, sequenced in a study of blood T cell repertoires in COVID-19. Profiling relied on immunoSEQ multiplex PCR, and the TCRdb table lists in-frame clones only, not all of them. There are roughly 160,000 clones in the sample; 88% occur only once, and 2% to 2.5% lies in the top ten. What was sequenced was peripheral blood. These receptor sequences come from a man aged 45-60 years who had recovered from COVID-19.

This chain joins TRBV5-3 and TRBJ2-2, with 13 bases identical to TRBD2. TRBV5-3 has ORF status, its function being uncertain. Germline trimming cut 6 bases from V and 2 bases from J; bases unmatched to any gene: 7. This CDR3 is 17 amino acids long. This CDR3 is CARIQGLAGSNTGELFF. In nucleotides, the CDR3 is TGTGCCAGAATCCAGGGACTAGCGGGATCCAACACCGGGGAGCTGTTTTTT.

The CDR3 is CASRGETQPQHF. For the CDR3, the DNA is TGTGCCAGCAGGGGAGAGACTCAGCCCCAGCATTTT. The chain has TRBV12-3 or TRBV12-4 and TRBJ1-5; D gene uncertain. V lost 6 bases to trimming and J lost 6 bases, with 9 bases between them. CDR3 size: 12 residues.